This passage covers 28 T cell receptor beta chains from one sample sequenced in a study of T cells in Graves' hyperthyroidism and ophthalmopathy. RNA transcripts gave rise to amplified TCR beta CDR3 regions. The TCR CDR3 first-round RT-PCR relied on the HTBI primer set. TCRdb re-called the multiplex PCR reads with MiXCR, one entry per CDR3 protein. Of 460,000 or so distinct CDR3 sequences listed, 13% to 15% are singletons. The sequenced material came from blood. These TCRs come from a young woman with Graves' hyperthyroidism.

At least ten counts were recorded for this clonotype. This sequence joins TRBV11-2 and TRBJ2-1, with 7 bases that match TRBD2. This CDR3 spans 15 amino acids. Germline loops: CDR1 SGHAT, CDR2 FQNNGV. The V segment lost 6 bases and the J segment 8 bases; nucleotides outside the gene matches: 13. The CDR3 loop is CASRPSGSGGDEQFF. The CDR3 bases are TGTGCCAGCAGACCCTCCGGGTCTGGGGGGGATGAGCAGTTCTTC.

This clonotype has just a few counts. The CDR3 DNA reads TGTGCCAGCTCACCACCTTACCGGCTAGCGGGAGCAGCGAACACCGGGGAGCTGTTTTTT. This translates into CASSPPYRLAGAANTGELFF. This chain links TRBV18 with TRBJ2-2, with 10 bases that match TRBD2. This CDR3 is built from 20 residues. Trimming cost V 0 bases and J 0 bases; bases outside gene matches: 10. The germline V gene has CDR1 KGHSH and CDR2 LQKENI.

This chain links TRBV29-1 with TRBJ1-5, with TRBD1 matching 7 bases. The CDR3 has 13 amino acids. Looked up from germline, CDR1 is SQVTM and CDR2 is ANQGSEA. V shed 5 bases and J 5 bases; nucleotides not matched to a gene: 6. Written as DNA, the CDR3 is TGCAGCGTTCTGGCAGGGGGGCATCAGCCCCAGCATTTT. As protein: CSVLAGGHQPQHF.

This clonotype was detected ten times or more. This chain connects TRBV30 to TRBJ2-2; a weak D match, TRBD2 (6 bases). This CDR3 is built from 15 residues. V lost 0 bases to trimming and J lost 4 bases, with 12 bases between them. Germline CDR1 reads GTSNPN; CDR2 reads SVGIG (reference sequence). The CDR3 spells CAWSVIRGGTGELFF. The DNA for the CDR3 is TGTGCCTGGAGTGTGATAAGGGGAGGCACCGGGGAGCTGTTTTTT.

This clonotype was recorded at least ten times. This CDR3 is CASNKGLAGTYTGELFF. CDR3 in DNA: TGTGCCAGTAATAAGGGACTAGCGGGAACGTACACCGGGGAGCTGTTTTTT. V and J are TRBV19 and TRBJ2-2; 13 nucleotides align to TRBD2. In germline, CDR1 is LNHDA, CDR2 SQIVND (reference sequence). The CDR3 contains 17 residues. Unmatched junction bases numbered 8, after V lost 7 bases and J lost 3 bases.

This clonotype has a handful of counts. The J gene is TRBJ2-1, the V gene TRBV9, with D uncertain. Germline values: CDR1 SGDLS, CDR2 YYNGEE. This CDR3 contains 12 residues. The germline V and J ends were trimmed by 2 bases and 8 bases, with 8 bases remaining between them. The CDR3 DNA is TGTGCCAGCAGCGTCCCCGAGCATGAGCAGTTCTTC. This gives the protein CASSVPEHEQFF. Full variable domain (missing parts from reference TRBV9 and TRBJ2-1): DSGVTQTPKHLITATGQRVTLRCSPRSGDLSVYWYQQSLDQGLQFLIQYYNGEERAKGNILERFSAQQFPDLHSELNLSSLELGDSALYFCASSVPEHEQFFGPGTRLTVL.

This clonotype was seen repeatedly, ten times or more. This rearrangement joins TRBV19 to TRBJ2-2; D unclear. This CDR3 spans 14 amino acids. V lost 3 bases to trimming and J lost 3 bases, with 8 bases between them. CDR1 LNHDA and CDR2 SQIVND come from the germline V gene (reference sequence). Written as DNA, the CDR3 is TGTGCCAGTAGTATTGAGGAGTACACCGGGGAGCTGTTTTTT. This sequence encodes CASSIEEYTGELFF. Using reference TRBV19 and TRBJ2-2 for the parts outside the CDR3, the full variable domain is DGGITQSPKYLFRKEGQNVTLSCEQNLNHDAMYWYRQDPGQGLRLIYYSQIVNDFQKGDIAEGYSVSREKKESFPLTVTSAQKNPTAFYLCASSIEEYTGELFFGEGSRLTVL.

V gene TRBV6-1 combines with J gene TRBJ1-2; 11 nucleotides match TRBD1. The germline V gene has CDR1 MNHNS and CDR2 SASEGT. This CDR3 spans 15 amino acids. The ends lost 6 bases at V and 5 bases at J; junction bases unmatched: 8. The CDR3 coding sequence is TGTGCCAGCAGGAGACCGGGACAGGGGGTATATGGCTACACCTTC. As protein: CASRRPGQGVYGYTF.

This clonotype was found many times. The CDR3 region is CAWKRQGDSPLHF. CDR3 coding DNA: TGTGCCTGGAAGAGGCAGGGAGATTCACCCCTCCACTTT. This chain connects TRBV30 to TRBJ1-6, with D perhaps matching TRBD1 (5 bases). CDR3 length: 13 amino acids. V dropped 4 bases and J dropped 8 bases, with 12 bases sitting between them. Looked up from germline, CDR1 is GTSNPN and CDR2 is SVGIG (reference sequence).

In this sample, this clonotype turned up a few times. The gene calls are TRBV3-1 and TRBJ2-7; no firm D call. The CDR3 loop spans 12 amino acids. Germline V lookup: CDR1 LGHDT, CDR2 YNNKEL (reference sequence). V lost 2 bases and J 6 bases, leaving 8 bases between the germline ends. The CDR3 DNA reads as TGTGCCAGCAGCCAAATGGGATGCGAGCAGTACGTC. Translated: CASSQMGCEQYV.

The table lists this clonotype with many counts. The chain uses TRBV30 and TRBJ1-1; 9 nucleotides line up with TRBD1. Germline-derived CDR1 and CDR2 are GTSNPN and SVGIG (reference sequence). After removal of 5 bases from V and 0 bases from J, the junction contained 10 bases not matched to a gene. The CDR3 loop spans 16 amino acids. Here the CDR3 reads CAWSGTGFLMNTEAFF. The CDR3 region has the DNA TGTGCCTGGTCCGGGACAGGGTTCCTCATGAACACTGAAGCTTTCTTT.

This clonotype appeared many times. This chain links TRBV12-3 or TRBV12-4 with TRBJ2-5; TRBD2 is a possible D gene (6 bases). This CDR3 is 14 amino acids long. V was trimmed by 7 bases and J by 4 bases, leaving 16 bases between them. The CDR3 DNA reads TGTGCCAGCACCCCAGCAAGGGGAGGAGAGACCCAGTACTTC. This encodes CASTPARGGETQYF.

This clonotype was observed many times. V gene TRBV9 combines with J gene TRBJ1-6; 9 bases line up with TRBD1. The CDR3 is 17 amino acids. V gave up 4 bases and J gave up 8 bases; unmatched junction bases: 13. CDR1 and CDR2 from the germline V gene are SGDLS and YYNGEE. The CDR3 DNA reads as TGTGCCAGCAGCCTTGCCCCCTCCGGGACAGGGTATTCACCCCTCCACTTT. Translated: CASSLAPSGTGYSPLHF.

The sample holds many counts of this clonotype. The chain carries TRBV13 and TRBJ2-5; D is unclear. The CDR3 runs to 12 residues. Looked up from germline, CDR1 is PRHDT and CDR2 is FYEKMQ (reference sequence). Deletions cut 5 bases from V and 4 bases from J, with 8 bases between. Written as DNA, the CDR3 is TGTGCCAGCAGCGTAAGGAGAGAGACCCAGTACTTC. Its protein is CASSVRRETQYF.

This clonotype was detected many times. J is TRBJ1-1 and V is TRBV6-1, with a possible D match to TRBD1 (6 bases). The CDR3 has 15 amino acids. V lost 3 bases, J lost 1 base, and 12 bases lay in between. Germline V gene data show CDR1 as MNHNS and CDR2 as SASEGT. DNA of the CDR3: TGTGCCAGCAGTGACGCCTGGACAGCGAACACTGAAGCTTTCTTT. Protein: CASSDAWTANTEAFF.

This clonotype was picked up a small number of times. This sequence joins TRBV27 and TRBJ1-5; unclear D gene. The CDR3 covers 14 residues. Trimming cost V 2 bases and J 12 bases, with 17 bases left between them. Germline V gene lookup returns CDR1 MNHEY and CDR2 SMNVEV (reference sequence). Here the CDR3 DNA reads TGTGCCAGCAGTTTAGGGAACGGGCCTTGGTTCCAGCATTTT. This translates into CASSLGNGPWFQHF.

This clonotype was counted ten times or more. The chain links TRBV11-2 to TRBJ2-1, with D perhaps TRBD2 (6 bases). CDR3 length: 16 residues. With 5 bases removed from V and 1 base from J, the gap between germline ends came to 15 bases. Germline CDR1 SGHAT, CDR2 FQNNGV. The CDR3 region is CASSPSVAASYNEQFF. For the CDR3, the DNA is TGTGCCAGCAGCCCGTCTGTAGCGGCATCCTACAATGAGCAGTTCTTC.

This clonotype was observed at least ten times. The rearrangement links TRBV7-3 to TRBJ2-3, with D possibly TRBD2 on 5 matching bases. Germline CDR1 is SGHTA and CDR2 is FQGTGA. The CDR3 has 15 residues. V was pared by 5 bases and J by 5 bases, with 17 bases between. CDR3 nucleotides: TGTGCCAGCAGCCGGGCTAACACCCGGGGAGATACGCAGTATTTT. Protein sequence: CASSRANTRGDTQYF.

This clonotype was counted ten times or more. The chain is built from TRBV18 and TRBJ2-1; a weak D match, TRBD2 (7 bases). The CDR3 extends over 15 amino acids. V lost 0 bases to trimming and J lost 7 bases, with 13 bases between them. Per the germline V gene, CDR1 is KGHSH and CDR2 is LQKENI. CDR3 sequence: CASSPPWGRGNEQFF. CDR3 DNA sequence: TGTGCCAGCTCACCACCATGGGGGAGGGGGAATGAGCAGTTCTTC.

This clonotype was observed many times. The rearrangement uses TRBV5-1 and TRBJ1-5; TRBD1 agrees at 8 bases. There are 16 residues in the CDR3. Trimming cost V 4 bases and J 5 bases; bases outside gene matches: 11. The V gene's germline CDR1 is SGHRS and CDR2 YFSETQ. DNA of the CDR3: TGCGCCAGCAGCCTTTCCCCAGGGGGCGCGGATCAGCCCCAGCATTTT. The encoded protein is CASSLSPGGADQPQHF.

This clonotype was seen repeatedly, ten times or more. DNA of the CDR3: TGTGCCAGCAGGGAAAGGACACCGTCCTACAATGAGCAGTTCTTC. Translated, it gives CASRERTPSYNEQFF. J is TRBJ2-1 and V is TRBV2, with D perhaps matching TRBD1 (5 bases). From germline, CDR1 is SNHLY and CDR2 FYNNEI. The CDR3 contains 15 residues. Deletions cut 6 bases from V and 1 base from J, with 13 bases between. Combining the CDR3 with reference TRBV2 and TRBJ2-1 gives the whole variable domain EPEVTQTPSHQVTQMGQEVILRCVPISNHLYFYWYRQILGQKVEFLVSFYNNEISEKSEIFDDQFSVERPDGSNFTLKIRSTKLEDSAMYFCASRERTPSYNEQFFGPGTRLTVL.

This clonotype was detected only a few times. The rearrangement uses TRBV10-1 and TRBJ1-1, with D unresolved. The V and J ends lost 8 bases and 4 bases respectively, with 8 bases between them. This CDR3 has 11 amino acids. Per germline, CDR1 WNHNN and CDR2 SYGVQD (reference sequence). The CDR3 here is CASCRGTEAFF. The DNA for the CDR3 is TGCGCCAGCTGTCGAGGCACTGAAGCTTTCTTT.

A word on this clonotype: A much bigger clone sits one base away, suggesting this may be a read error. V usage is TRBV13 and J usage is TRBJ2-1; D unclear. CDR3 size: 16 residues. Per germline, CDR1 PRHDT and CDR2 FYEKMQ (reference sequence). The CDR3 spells CASSPRYLSSYNEPFF. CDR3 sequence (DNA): TGTGCCAGCAGCCCACGGTACTTGAGCTCCTACAATGAGCCGTTCTTC. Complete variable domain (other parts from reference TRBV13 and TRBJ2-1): AAGVIQSPRHLIKEKRETATLKCYPIPRHDTVYWYQQGPGQDPQFLISFYEKMQSDKGSIPDRFSAQQFSDYHSELNMSSLELGDSALYFCASSPRYLSSYNEPFFGPGTRLTVL.

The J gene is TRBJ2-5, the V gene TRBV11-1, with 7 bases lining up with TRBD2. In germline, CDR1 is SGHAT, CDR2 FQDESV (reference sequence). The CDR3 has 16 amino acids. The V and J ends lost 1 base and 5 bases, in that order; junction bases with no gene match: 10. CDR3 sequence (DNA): TGTGCCAGCAGCTTAGGCAGGCGACCCGGGAGGGAGACCCAGTACTTC. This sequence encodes CASSLGRRPGRETQYF.

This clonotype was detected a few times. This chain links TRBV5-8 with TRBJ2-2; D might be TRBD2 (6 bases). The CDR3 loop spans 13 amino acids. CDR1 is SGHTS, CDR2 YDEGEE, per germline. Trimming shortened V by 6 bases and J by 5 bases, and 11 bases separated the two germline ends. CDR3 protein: CASTLGTTGELFF. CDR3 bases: TGTGCCAGCACCCTGGGGACTACCGGGGAGCTGTTTTTT.

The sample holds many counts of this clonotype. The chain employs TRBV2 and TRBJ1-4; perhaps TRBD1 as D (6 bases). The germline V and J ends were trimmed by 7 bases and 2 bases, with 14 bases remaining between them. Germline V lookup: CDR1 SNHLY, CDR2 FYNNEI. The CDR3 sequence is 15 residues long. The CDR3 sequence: CASNFGGGTNEKLFF. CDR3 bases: TGTGCCAGCAACTTTGGGGGGGGCACTAATGAAAAACTGTTTTTT.

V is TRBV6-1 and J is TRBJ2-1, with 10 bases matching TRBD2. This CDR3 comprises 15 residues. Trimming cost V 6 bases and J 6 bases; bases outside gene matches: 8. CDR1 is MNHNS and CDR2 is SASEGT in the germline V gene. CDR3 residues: CASSASGRARNEQFF. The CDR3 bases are TGTGCCAGCAGCGCCAGCGGGAGGGCCCGCAATGAGCAGTTCTTC.

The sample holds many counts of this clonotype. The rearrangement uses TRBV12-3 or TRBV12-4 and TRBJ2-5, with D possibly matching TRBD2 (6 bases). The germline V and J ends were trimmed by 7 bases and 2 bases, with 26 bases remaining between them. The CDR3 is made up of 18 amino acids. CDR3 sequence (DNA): TGTGCCAGCAACAATGGCGGGCCTAGGACTACGCTTCAAGAGACCCAGTACTTC. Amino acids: CASNNGGPRTTLQETQYF.